Included here is one T cell receptor beta chain sequence, with context. Its antigen is still unknown. Nothing much larger sits one base from this clone, and base qualities are not available. Spanning cysteine to phenylalanine, the CDR3 consists of 13 amino acids. Kept here is only the CDR3 DNA, which spans 39 bases and is read in frame from base 1. V is pared back by 0 bases and J by 4 bases, with 6 bases lying between the germline termini. From a lookup of the germline V gene, CDR1 and CDR2 are ENHRY and SYGVKD. Patients with a history of autoimmune disease or receiving systemic immunosuppression were excluded from the trial. Peripheral blood for TCR sequencing was collected from all dose cohorts at baseline, on cycle 4 day 1, and on cycle 7 day 1. Samples were obtained from an open-label, multicenter, first-in-human phase I dose-escalation trial of ivuxolimab. The trial enrolled adults with locally advanced or metastatic head and neck squamous cell, hepatocellular, melanoma or renal cell carcinoma. Before TCR sequencing, CD4+ T cells and CD8+ T cells from peripheral blood were sorted into separate populations.

These data come from a study of OX40 agonist ivuxolimab in advanced cancers. With respect to the entire study: The costimulatory receptor OX40 (CD134) was targeted by ivuxolimab, a fully human IgG2 agonistic monoclonal antibody. Partial responses were achieved by three dose-escalation patients, of whom one had hepatocellular carcinoma and two had cutaneous melanoma. A male proportion of under 85% and a mean age of approximately 61 years, ranging from about 23 to 90, were recorded for the dose-escalation cohort. The paper covers the monotherapy dose-escalation part of the phase I ivuxolimab trial, which included N ≈ 57 patients. The purpose of peripheral TCRbeta sequencing was to test whether ivuxolimab changed TCR sequence diversity and led to clonal T-cell expansion. Patients were allowed to have had prior anti-PD-1, anti-PD-L1 or anti-CTLA-4 therapy, and 30% to 40% of the dose-escalation patients had been treated with checkpoint inhibitors. Of the approximately 54 patients in dose escalation, about 20 had hepatocellular carcinoma, around 15 had melanoma, 9 had renal cell carcinoma and 9 had head and neck cancer. Intravenous ivuxolimab was administered to patients every 2 weeks at six dose levels: 0.01, 0.1, 0.3, 1.5, 3 and 10 mg/kg. The paper's findings and limits, for the study overall: At doses of 0.1 to 3.0 mg/kg, clonal expansion of both CD4+ and CD8+ T cells in blood was seen between baseline and week 6. Low levels of normalized T-cell clonal expansion were also seen in some patients who did not respond. Antigen specificity was not determined for the clonally expanded peripheral T cells. After ivuxolimab, CD8+ T cells had more expanded clones than CD4+ T cells on average. Partial responders in the 0.1-3.0 mg/kg groups had among the lowest normalized peripheral clonal expansion, especially among CD8+ T cells.

To sequence the TCRbeta CDR3 region, genomic DNA was isolated from the sorted cells. TCRbeta CDR3 regions were sequenced using the immunoSEQ Assay. TCRdb re-hosts the immuneACCESS table, in-frame sequences only. Its copies lack some clones; in the studies checked, an unresolved V gene accounts for under half of them, and the cause for the rest is not known. This sample gives 78,000 or so clones in total; 86% of them show up just once. 0.6% to 0.8% of the sample lies in the top ten. The sample here was CD4+ or CD8+ T cells sorted from blood, taken in a trial of the OX40 agonist ivuxolimab. The sequence was collected from an adult with an advanced solid tumor such as melanoma, head and neck, liver or kidney cancer. Recombination joined TRBV10-3 with TRBJ1-2; the D gene is not confidently resolved. The DNA sequence is given as TGTGCCATCAGTGAGTCGGAGTCCTATGGCTACACCTTC. This translates into CAISESESYGYTF.